The 31 T cell receptor beta chains below were found in one sample sequenced in a study of T-cell memory formation after mild COVID-19. Via MiXCR, TCRdb re-called the 5' RACE reads, giving one row per CDR3 protein. The data hold about 340,000 distinct CDR3 sequences, with under 15% observed a single time. Material: PBMCs or a T cell subset sorted from them (not recorded which). These receptors came from a man aged 18 to 35 who had mild COVID-19 (a few samples of this study predate the infection). Cell type and time point are not known.

This clonotype was counted only a few times. The rearrangement joins TRBV9 to TRBJ1-1, with 7 nucleotides matching TRBD1. Germline V gives CDR1 SGDLS, CDR2 YYNGEE. V lost 2 bases, J lost 3 bases, and 4 bases stayed unmatched. The CDR3 extends over 14 amino acids. In DNA form, the CDR3 reads TGTGCCAGCAGCGTGACAGGGCAGGACACTGAAGCTTTCTTT. Its protein is CASSVTGQDTEAFF.

This clonotype was detected only a few times. This rearrangement joins TRBV11-2 to TRBJ1-5, with D hard to call. The CDR3 has 12 amino acids. The germline V gene encodes CDR1 SGHAT and CDR2 FQNNGV. Trimming removed 5 bases from V and 4 bases from J, with 6 bases in between. CDR3 loop: CASSRGNQPQHF. CDR3 nucleotides: TGTGCCAGCAGCCGCGGGAATCAGCCCCAGCATTTT.

This clonotype has a handful of counts. The genes are TRBV5-5 and TRBJ1-5, with 9 bases aligning to TRBD1. This CDR3 is built from 14 residues. Germline V CDR1 and CDR2: SGHKS, YYEKEE (reference sequence). J was trimmed by 2 bases and V by 6 bases; bases with no gene match: 3. The chain's CDR3 is CASTRTGGNQPQHF. The CDR3 DNA follows: TGTGCCAGCACCCGGACAGGGGGCAATCAGCCCCAGCATTTT.

There are a few counts of this clonotype. The chain is built from TRBV3-1 and TRBJ2-7; possible D gene TRBD1, 6 bases. Per germline, CDR1 LGHDT and CDR2 YNNKEL (reference sequence). The CDR3 consists of 15 residues. V was shortened by 0 bases and J by 4 bases, with 13 bases between the two germline ends. CDR3 residues: CASSQDRNRAYEQYF. As DNA, the CDR3 is TGTGCCAGCAGCCAAGATAGGAACAGGGCGTACGAGCAGTACTTC.

CDR3 loop: CSAAEDGANVLTF. The CDR3 DNA reads TGCAGCGCCGCCGAGGACGGGGCCAACGTCCTGACTTTC. The V call is TRBV29-1, the J call TRBJ2-6; D remains ambiguous. Germline V gene data show CDR1 as SQVTM and CDR2 as ANQGSEA. The CDR3 runs to 13 residues. V lost 7 bases and J lost 4, with 11 bases in between.

CDR3 in DNA: TGTGCCAGCAGCTTAGCGGACGTACCCTATGGCTACACCTTC. It codes for CASSLADVPYGYTF. The gene calls are TRBV7-9 and TRBJ1-2; D is ambiguous. Germline V CDR1 and CDR2: SEHNR, FQNEAQ (reference sequence). Trimming took 0 bases from V and 4 from J, leaving 9 bases between them. The CDR3 contains 14 residues.

This clonotype has only a few counts. The chain combines TRBV20-1 with TRBJ2-2; either TRBD1 or TRBD2 may supply D (6 bases each). Trimming took 5 bases from V and 6 from J, leaving 16 bases between them. There are 14 residues in the CDR3. Germline-derived CDR1 and CDR2 are DFQATT and SNEGSKA (reference sequence). The CDR3: CSAPKKRGAGELFF. CDR3 DNA sequence: TGCAGTGCTCCCAAAAAGAGGGGGGCCGGGGAGCTGTTTTTT.

The chain links TRBV12-3 or TRBV12-4 to TRBJ2-2; the match to TRBD2 covers 9 bases. The CDR3 is 14 residues long. V gave up 5 bases and J gave up 4 bases; unmatched junction bases: 2. The CDR3 region is CASSRGGGTGELFF. CDR3 bases: TGTGCCAGCAGTCGCGGGGGGGGCACCGGGGAGCTGTTTTTT.

This rearrangement joins TRBV5-1 to TRBJ2-7; tentatively, D is TRBD1 (5 bases). With 4 bases removed from V and 0 bases from J, the gap between germline ends came to 17 bases. There are 16 residues in the CDR3. Germline V gene lookup returns CDR1 SGHRS and CDR2 YFSETQ. The CDR3 loop reads CASSPDMGPSSYEQYF. CDR3 DNA sequence: TGCGCCAGCAGCCCGGACATGGGCCCGAGCTCCTACGAGCAGTACTTC.

CDR3 region: CASPMTGRTEAFF. The CDR3 bases are TGTGCCAGCCCTATGACAGGCCGGACTGAAGCTTTCTTT. The chain is built from TRBV18 and TRBJ1-1, with a possible D match to TRBD1 (6 bases). CDR1 is KGHSH, CDR2 LQKENI, per germline. Trimming removed 8 bases at V and 5 bases at J, with 15 bases between. The CDR3 runs to 13 residues. The variable domain in full, completed from reference TRBV18 and TRBJ1-1, reads NAGVMQNPRHLVRRRGQEARLRCSPMKGHSHVYWYRQLPEEGLKFMVYLQKENIIDESGMPKERFSAEFPKEGPSILRIQQVVRGDSAAYFCASPMTGRTEAFFGQGTRLTVV.

This clonotype has just a few counts. The chain is built from TRBV4-3 and TRBJ2-7, with D possibly TRBD2 on 5 matching bases. Per the germline V gene, CDR1 is LGHNA and CDR2 is YSLEER. The CDR3 spans 15 residues. Between the trimmed V and J ends, which lost 3 bases and 5 bases, there was a span of 17 bases. CDR3 bases: TGCGCCAGCAGCCAGGAACGGACTGACGGGCACGAGCAGTACTTC. It is translated as CASSQERTDGHEQYF.

The rearrangement links TRBV9 to TRBJ2-2; D is uncertain. CDR1 SGDLS and CDR2 YYNGEE come from the germline V gene. V was cut by 4 bases and J by 0 bases, with 7 bases left in between. This CDR3 is built from 14 residues. CDR3 region: CASSMGTNTGELFF. In DNA, the CDR3 is TGTGCCAGCAGCATGGGGACGAACACCGGGGAGCTGTTTTTT.

This chain uses TRBV10-2 with TRBJ2-2, with 7 nucleotides matching TRBD1. Per germline, CDR1 WSHSY and CDR2 SAAADI. The V and J ends lost 3 bases and 0 bases, in that order; junction bases with no gene match: 4. This CDR3 spans 16 amino acids. CDR3 DNA: TGCGCCAGCAGTGAACCGGGACAGCCGAACACCGGGGAGCTGTTTTTT. It translates to CASSEPGQPNTGELFF.

This CDR3 is CASSREQGVGYGYTF. The CDR3 nucleotides read TGCGCCAGCAGCCGAGAACAGGGGGTCGGCTATGGCTACACCTTC. The chain carries TRBV4-1 and TRBJ1-2, with 8 bases that match TRBD1. Trimming removed 4 bases from V and 4 bases from J; junction bases left unmatched: 8. This CDR3 has 15 residues. Germline CDR1 reads MGHRA; CDR2 reads YSYEKL.

This clonotype was seen a handful of times. The chain carries TRBV6-5 and TRBJ1-1; D unresolved. V lost 5 bases and J lost 3, with 13 bases in between. This CDR3 has 14 residues. Per the germline V gene, CDR1 is MNHEY and CDR2 is SVGAGI. This CDR3 reads CASSGGLAYTEAFF. CDR3 nucleotide sequence: TGTGCCAGCAGTGGAGGGCTGGCCTACACTGAAGCTTTCTTT.

This clonotype was seen repeatedly, ten times or more. The rearrangement joins TRBV24-1 to TRBJ1-5; TRBD1 agrees at 7 bases. This CDR3 is built from 15 residues. Germline values: CDR1 KGHDR, CDR2 SFDVKD. V lost 5 bases to trimming and J lost 2 bases; unmatched junction nucleotides: 5. The CDR3 bases are TGTGCCACCAGTGGGACAGGCGTCGGCAATCAGCCCCAGCATTTT. This sequence encodes CATSGTGVGNQPQHF.

The gene calls are TRBV20-1 and TRBJ2-7, with 11 positions matching TRBD1. The CDR3 is 12 amino acids. Germline V gene sequence: CDR1 DFQATT, CDR2 SNEGSKA (reference sequence). J gave up 6 bases and V 3 bases, and 1 base lay outside the gene matches. The DNA of the CDR3 is TGCAGTGCTAGGGACAGGGGGCCCGAGCAGTACGTC. It translates to CSARDRGPEQYV.

The sample holds a few counts of this clonotype. This chain links TRBV6-6 with TRBJ1-1; D is unresolved. The CDR3 extends over 12 amino acids. Germline CDR1 and CDR2: MNHNY and SVGAGI (reference sequence). With 4 bases removed from V and 4 bases from J, the gap between germline ends came to 7 bases. The CDR3 loop is CASSWASTEAFF. CDR3 bases: TGTGCCAGCAGTTGGGCGAGCACTGAAGCTTTCTTT.

This clonotype appeared a few times. The V call is TRBV20-1, the J call TRBJ2-2, with D perhaps matching TRBD1 (6 bases). Germline lookup yields CDR1 DFQATT and CDR2 SNEGSKA (reference sequence). The CDR3 covers 14 residues. Trimming removed 6 bases from V and 0 bases from J, with 11 bases in between. The CDR3 DNA reads TGCAGTGCGCCCGGGACATCGAACACCGGGGAGCTGTTTTTT. Protein: CSAPGTSNTGELFF.

This clonotype was seen repeatedly, ten times or more. The chain's CDR3 is CASSPLGTGGETQYF. CDR3 DNA sequence: TGTGCCAGCAGTCCCCTCGGGACAGGGGGGGAGACCCAGTACTTC. J is TRBJ2-5 and V is TRBV12-3 or TRBV12-4; 11 nucleotides line up with TRBD1. The J segment lost 5 bases and the V segment lost 5 bases, leaving 7 bases of the junction unmatched. This CDR3 has 15 residues.

A few counts support this clonotype. V and J are TRBV20-1 and TRBJ2-7; no reliable D call. The CDR3 consists of 13 residues. The germline V gene encodes CDR1 DFQATT and CDR2 SNEGSKA (reference sequence). V was shortened by 3 bases and J by 2 bases, with 11 bases between the two germline ends. CDR3 protein: CSARAENAYEQYF. CDR3 DNA sequence: TGCAGTGCTAGGGCTGAGAACGCCTACGAGCAGTACTTC.

This clonotype was detected many times. The rearrangement joins TRBV4-3 to TRBJ2-3, with D perhaps TRBD1 (6 bases). CDR3 size: 14 residues. Germline CDR1 is LGHNA and CDR2 is YSLEER. V lost 3 bases, J lost 0 bases, and 7 bases lay in between. CDR3 region: CASSQGASTDTQYF. DNA for the CDR3: TGCGCCAGCAGCCAGGGGGCTAGCACAGATACGCAGTATTTT.

This clonotype was observed a handful of times. The chain links TRBV3-1 to TRBJ1-5; no clear D gene. The V gene's germline CDR1 is LGHDT and CDR2 YNNKEL (reference sequence). V was trimmed by 2 bases and J by 2 bases, leaving 7 bases between them. The CDR3 covers 14 residues. CDR3 DNA sequence: TGTGCCAGCAGCCAAACTCCCGGCAATCAGCCCCAGCATTTT. Protein sequence: CASSQTPGNQPQHF.

The V and J genes are TRBV2 and TRBJ1-3; D uncertain. The V gene's germline CDR1 is SNHLY and CDR2 FYNNEI. V was trimmed by 6 bases and J by 0 bases, leaving 12 bases between them. The CDR3 is 15 residues long. The CDR3 DNA reads as TGTGCCAGCAGGGACGGACTGAACTCTGGAAACACCATATATTTT. This translates into CASRDGLNSGNTIYF.

This rearrangement joins TRBV29-1 to TRBJ1-2; TRBD1 matches 9 bases. J was trimmed by 2 bases and V by 7 bases; bases with no gene match: 17. Germline lookup yields CDR1 SQVTM and CDR2 ANQGSEA. This CDR3 region has 17 residues. The CDR3 spells CSAGKIQTGGENYGYTF. The CDR3 bases are TGCAGCGCCGGTAAGATCCAAACAGGGGGCGAGAACTATGGCTACACCTTC.

The sample holds a few counts of this clonotype. The rearrangement joins TRBV9 to TRBJ1-1; TRBD1 aligns across 7 bases. The CDR3 has 14 residues. Germline CDR1 and CDR2: SGDLS and YYNGEE. J lost 1 base, V lost 7 bases, and 7 bases had no gene match. The CDR3, as DNA: TGTGCCAGCGACCCACAGGGGACGAACACTGAAGCTTTCTTT. Its protein is CASDPQGTNTEAFF.

This clonotype was recorded a few times. The CDR3 region is CASSYSDRDGYTF. As DNA, the CDR3 is TGTGCCAGCAGTTATTCTGACAGGGATGGCTACACCTTC. The V call is TRBV6-6, the J call TRBJ1-2; 7 bases align to TRBD1. Unmatched junction bases numbered 4, after V lost 3 bases and J lost 6 bases. CDR3 length: 13 residues. CDR1 and CDR2 (germline): MNHNY, SVGAGI (reference sequence).

This clonotype came up many times. The chain has TRBV4-3 and TRBJ1-5; the match to TRBD1 covers 7 bases. CDR1 and CDR2 from the germline V gene are LGHNA and YSLEER. After removal of 4 bases from V and 5 bases from J, the junction contained 8 bases not matched to a gene. CDR3 length: 15 amino acids. The CDR3 reads CASSPTGDSYQPQHF. The CDR3 DNA is TGCGCCAGCAGCCCAACAGGGGACAGTTATCAGCCCCAGCATTTT.

This clonotype has ten or more counts. V usage is TRBV6-2 or TRBV6-3 and J usage is TRBJ2-1, with D perhaps TRBD2 (5 bases). The CDR3 consists of 13 residues. The V gene's germline CDR1 is MNHEY and CDR2 SVGEGT. V dropped 4 bases and J dropped 3 bases, with 7 bases sitting between them. The CDR3 reads CASSSRDYNEQFF. In DNA form, the CDR3 reads TGTGCCAGCAGTTCACGGGACTACAATGAGCAGTTCTTC.

This clonotype showed up just a few times. V and J are TRBV5-1 and TRBJ2-2, with D perhaps TRBD1 (5 bases). The CDR3 spans 14 residues. The V end lost 7 bases, the J end lost 2 bases, and 12 bases lay between the germline ends. Germline V gives CDR1 SGHRS, CDR2 YFSETQ. The chain's CDR3 is CASQPGPNTGELFF. The CDR3 DNA follows: TGCGCCAGCCAGCCAGGGCCAAACACCGGGGAGCTGTTTTTT.

This clonotype was counted a few times. CDR3 in DNA: TGTGCCAGCACCCCCGGCCGGGGAAGCGGGGACACCGGGGAGCTGTTTTTT. Residues: CASTPGRGSGDTGELFF. This rearrangement joins TRBV27 to TRBJ2-2, with 7 positions matching TRBD2. The CDR3 is made up of 17 amino acids. Germline V gene data show CDR1 as MNHEY and CDR2 as SMNVEV (reference sequence). V trimming: 7 bases; J trimming: 3 bases; junction bases outside the gene matches: 14.